The T cell receptor beta chain described here comes from a study of shared clonotypes between healthy human individuals. The assay was run at deep level. Here immunoSEQ multiplex PCR was the method, and the copy in TCRdb shows in-frame clones only, minus some. In the table there are more than 2 million clones, around 93% of which are singletons. Naive CD8 populations comprised CD45RO-negative cells positively selected for CCR7, excluding terminally differentiated effector memory CD45RA+ cells. Sequenced sample: naive CD8+ T cells from PBMCs. The receptor's source is a man aged 18 to 30 in good health. Some clones in this sample may be carry-over from other donors' samples.

The CDR3 is CASSGALLMNTEAFF. Written as DNA, the CDR3 is TGTGCCAGTAGTGGCGCCCTACTTATGAACACTGAAGCTTTCTTT. The rearrangement joins TRBV19 to TRBJ1-1; no clear D. Per the germline V gene, CDR1 is LNHDA and CDR2 is SQIVND (reference sequence). The CDR3 consists of 15 residues. V shed 5 bases and J shed 0 bases, with 13 bases lying between them.